A single sample is the source of the 13 T cell receptor beta chains below, sequenced in a study of cytomegalovirus exposure and HLA in healthy donors. Amplification used 60 Vbeta primers and 13 Jbeta primers. The protocol was immunoSEQ multiplex PCR, while the TCRdb copy is restricted to in-frame clones and leaves out a portion. The sample lists more than 120,000 clones, under 90% occurring once. What was sequenced was PBMCs. These receptors were collected from a male donor in good health and CMV-seronegative.

The chain combines TRBV19 with TRBJ2-1; perhaps TRBD1 as D (5 bases). Germline V gives CDR1 LNHDA, CDR2 SQIVND (reference sequence). The CDR3 length is 15 residues. V lost 1 base and J lost 6, with 13 bases in between. CDR3 in amino acids: CASSIAWGQVNEQFF. The CDR3 nucleotides are TGTGCCAGTAGTATAGCCTGGGGCCAGGTCAATGAGCAGTTCTTC.

As to this clone: Other DNA sequences in the sample encode the same CDR3. The J gene is TRBJ1-1, the V gene TRBV19, with TRBD1 matching over 8 bases. Losses at the gene ends were 4 bases for V and 5 bases for J; bases not matched to a gene: 6. This CDR3 has 14 residues. CDR1 is LNHDA, CDR2 SQIVND, per germline (reference sequence). CDR3 sequence reads: CASSSGQGGTEAFF. The CDR3 DNA sequence: TGTGCCAGTAGTAGCGGACAGGGCGGGACTGAAGCTTTCTTT.

The V and J genes are TRBV4-1 and TRBJ2-7; perhaps TRBD2 as D (5 bases). Trimming pared 0 bases from V and 0 bases from J, leaving 12 bases between. The V gene's germline CDR1 is MGHRA and CDR2 YSYEKL. The CDR3 is made up of 16 amino acids. CDR3 sequence (DNA): TGCGCCAGCAGCCAAGATGGATCCCGGGGCTCCTACGAGCAGTACTTC. Protein: CASSQDGSRGSYEQYF.

The chain carries TRBV11-2 and TRBJ2-1, with D possibly being TRBD1 (6 bases). Germline assignment: CDR1 SGHAT and CDR2 FQNNGV. The CDR3 covers 17 residues. Trimming pared 5 bases from V and 1 base from J, leaving 18 bases between. The CDR3, as DNA: TGTGCCAGCAGCCCAAATAGGGGGACGGCTTCCTACAATGAGCAGTTCTTC. This sequence encodes CASSPNRGTASYNEQFF.

Only a few counts were recorded for this clone. The chain couples TRBV2 to TRBJ2-1; D remains ambiguous. V lost 2 bases, J lost 0 bases, and 11 bases lay in between. CDR1 is SNHLY, CDR2 FYNNEI, per germline. The CDR3 runs to 16 residues. The CDR3 nucleotides are TGTGCCAGCAGTGAATCGGCGCCTAGCTCCTACAATGAGCAGTTCTTC. Translating it yields CASSESAPSSYNEQFF. The full variable domain, rest sourced from reference TRBV2 and TRBJ2-1, is EPEVTQTPSHQVTQMGQEVILRCVPISNHLYFYWYRQILGQKVEFLVSFYNNEISEKSEIFDDQFSVERPDGSNFTLKIRSTKLEDSAMYFCASSESAPSSYNEQFFGPGTRLTVL.

J is TRBJ2-3 and V is TRBV7-3; TRBD2 aligns across 7 bases. From germline, CDR1 is SGHTA and CDR2 FQGTGA. Trimming took 2 bases from V and 2 from J; bases not matched to a gene: 7. The CDR3 has 16 residues. DNA of the CDR3: TGTGCCAGCAGCTTAGGGGTGCGGGAGTACACAGATACGCAGTATTTT. This gives the protein CASSLGVREYTDTQYF.

J is TRBJ2-7 and V is TRBV7-9, with 12 nucleotides matching TRBD2. Trimming removed 5 bases from V and 4 bases from J; junction bases left unmatched: 9. The CDR3 totals 16 residues. The V gene's germline CDR1 is SEHNR and CDR2 FQNEAQ (reference sequence). The CDR3 DNA reads as TGTGCCAGCAGCGACCCCGGGACTAGCGGGCTATACGAGCAGTACTTC. Translation: CASSDPGTSGLYEQYF. Complete variable domain (other parts from reference TRBV7-9 and TRBJ2-7): DTGVSQNPRHKITKRGQNVTFRCDPISEHNRLYWYRQTLGQGPEFLTYFQNEAQLEKSRLLSDRFSAERPKGSFSTLEIQRTEQGDSAMYLCASSDPGTSGLYEQYFGPGTRLTVT.

This clone is a singleton in its sample. The chain recombines TRBV19 with TRBJ2-1; the match to TRBD2 covers 7 bases. V gave up 0 bases and J gave up 6 bases; unmatched junction bases: 5. The V gene's germline CDR1 is LNHDA and CDR2 SQIVND (reference sequence). The CDR3 contains 15 residues. The CDR3 DNA reads TGTGCCAGTAGTATAGATTTGGGGGGGGGCAATGAGCAGTTCTTC. Protein sequence: CASSIDLGGGNEQFF.

The V call is TRBV7-9, the J call TRBJ2-5; 8 bases agree with TRBD1. Germline loops: CDR1 SEHNR, CDR2 FQNEAQ (reference sequence). CDR3 length: 16 amino acids. J lost 5 bases, V lost 6 bases, and 14 bases had no gene match. CDR3 protein: CASSRLDRGDRETQYF. CDR3 DNA sequence: TGTGCCAGCAGTCGACTCGACAGGGGAGATAGGGAGACCCAGTACTTC.

The chain's CDR3 is CASSPRDRGAKLFF. DNA for the CDR3: TGCGCCAGCAGCCCCCGGGACAGGGGGGCAAAACTGTTTTTT. The rearrangement uses TRBV4-1 and TRBJ1-4; TRBD1 matches at 11 bases. The CDR3 runs 14 residues. Germline V gives CDR1 MGHRA, CDR2 YSYEKL. Losses at the gene ends were 4 bases for V and 10 bases for J; bases not matched to a gene: 5.

The V gene is TRBV6-4, the J gene TRBJ2-3; tentative D call: TRBD2 (6 bases). Germline V gives CDR1 MRHNA, CDR2 SNTAGT. This CDR3 region has 14 residues. V lost 0 bases, J lost 4 bases, and 8 bases lay in between. In DNA form, the CDR3 reads TGTGCCAGCAGTGACTCCGGGGGACCAGATACGCAGTATTTT. Translating it yields CASSDSGGPDTQYF.

V gene TRBV9 combines with J gene TRBJ2-1, with a tentative D call TRBD1 (6 bases). The CDR3 contains 15 residues. Germline assignment: CDR1 SGDLS and CDR2 YYNGEE. With 4 bases removed from V and 7 bases from J, the gap between germline ends came to 18 bases. The CDR3 loop reads CASSPLVTGTNEQFF. The CDR3 DNA is TGTGCCAGCAGCCCCCTCGTAACGGGGACAAATGAGCAGTTCTTC.

This chain joins TRBV5-1 and TRBJ2-1, with 11 bases fitting TRBD2. Per the germline V gene, CDR1 is SGHRS and CDR2 is YFSETQ. The CDR3 sequence is 15 residues long. V shed 0 bases, J shed 7 bases, and the junction held 3 bases outside the gene matches. CDR3 sequence: CASSLDLAGGNEQFF. For the CDR3, the DNA is TGCGCCAGCAGCTTGGATCTAGCGGGAGGAAATGAGCAGTTCTTC.